This T cell receptor beta chain came from a study of OX40 agonist ivuxolimab in advanced cancers. Study-wide context: Patients were infused with ivuxolimab every 2 weeks at 0.01 to 10 mg/kg.

The data were produced by immunoSEQ multiplex PCR, yet TCRdb's version contains in-frame clones alone and is incomplete. The table has roughly 35,000 clones, roughly four fifths seen once. This CDR3 has 13 residues. Germline CDR1 LNHDA, CDR2 SQIVND (reference sequence). The V segment lost 6 bases and the J segment 6 bases; nucleotides outside the gene matches: 6. This clone is a singleton in its sample. Its specificity is unknown. General study points: CD4+ and CD8+ T cells in blood underwent clonal expansion by week 6 at 0.1 to 3.0 mg/kg. Certain nonresponders additionally had low normalized T-cell clonal expansion.

Blood samples were obtained at baseline, cycle 4 day 1, and cycle 7 day 1. The V and J genes are TRBV19 and TRBJ1-2, with 8 bases identical to TRBD1. The clonotype originates from an adult with an advanced solid tumor such as melanoma, head and neck, liver or kidney cancer. Sequencing was performed on CD4+ or CD8+ T cells sorted from blood, taken in a trial of the OX40 agonist ivuxolimab. The CDR3 loop reads CASRAYRGNGYTF. For the CDR3, the DNA is TGTGCCAGTAGAGCCTACAGGGGGAATGGCTACACCTTC.